The 32 T cell receptor beta chains presented below share a single source sample, sequenced in a study of blood T cells in healthy people across ages. Then a second PCR, running roughly 7 to 11 cycles, was carried out with a sample-barcoded 5' primer and a J-beta primer mix. A single record per CDR3 protein comes from TCRdb applying MiXCR to the 5' RACE reads. The sample has around 1.5 million distinct CDR3 sequences, roughly 40% seen once. The specimen sequenced was blood. The source of these receptors is a woman between 18 and 30 years old in good health.

The V and J genes are TRBV3-1 and TRBJ2-4, with D perhaps matching TRBD2 (5 bases). Germline CDR1 is LGHDT and CDR2 is YNNKEL (reference sequence). This CDR3 region has 15 residues. The V gene lost 0 bases and the J gene lost 13 bases, with 19 bases spanning the gap. The CDR3 nucleotides read TGTGCCAGCAGCCAAGATCCCGGACCGGGGAAAGAGCAGTACTTC. Translation: CASSQDPGPGKEQYF.

This clonotype was detected a few times. The rearrangement links TRBV7-2 to TRBJ1-1; TRBD1 aligns across 9 bases. With 5 bases clipped from V and 11 bases from J, the junction kept 6 bases outside the gene matches. The length of the CDR3 is 12 residues. Looked up from germline, CDR1 is SGHTA and CDR2 is FQGNSA. The CDR3 region is CASSLDRGRAFF. CDR3 coding DNA: TGTGCCAGCAGCCTGGACAGGGGAAGGGCTTTCTTT.

The CDR3 region is CSVESGAPYEQYF. CDR3 coding DNA: TGCAGCGTTGAATCGGGGGCCCCCTACGAGCAGTACTTC. The chain has TRBV29-1 and TRBJ2-7, with D possibly being TRBD1 or TRBD2 (6 bases each). Trimming took off 2 bases at V and 2 bases at J, with 10 bases between the two ends. Germline-derived CDR1 and CDR2 are SQVTM and ANQGSEA. The CDR3 runs to 13 residues.

This clonotype was counted only a few times. V and J are TRBV20-1 and TRBJ2-1; D gene uncertain. Germline-derived CDR1 and CDR2 are DFQATT and SNEGSKA (reference sequence). The CDR3 is 13 residues long. Trimming shortened V by 3 bases and J by 7 bases, and 13 bases separated the two germline ends. CDR3 sequence reads: CSASRSSPNEQFF. DNA of the CDR3: TGCAGTGCTAGTCGTTCCAGCCCGAATGAGCAGTTCTTC.

This clonotype has a single count. This chain joins TRBV11-2 and TRBJ1-1, with D hard to call. CDR1 SGHAT and CDR2 FQNNGV come from the germline V gene. Trimming took off 3 bases at V and 1 base at J, with 18 bases between the two ends. The CDR3 is 17 amino acids. CDR3 sequence: CASSFPEDTSTNTEAFF. The DNA of the CDR3 is TGTGCCAGCAGCTTTCCCGAGGATACAAGCACGAACACTGAAGCTTTCTTT. The full variable domain, rest sourced from reference TRBV11-2 and TRBJ1-1, is EAGVAQSPRYKIIEKRQSVAFWCNPISGHATLYWYQQILGQGPKLLIQFQNNGVVDDSQLPKDRFSAERLKGVDSTLKIQPAKLEDSAVYLCASSFPEDTSTNTEAFFGQGTRLTVV.

This clonotype was observed a handful of times. The chain carries TRBV4-1 and TRBJ2-4; D ambiguous. CDR3 length: 12 amino acids. Germline-derived CDR1 and CDR2 are MGHRA and YSYEKL. V shed 1 base and J shed 6 bases, with 4 bases lying between them. The CDR3 DNA reads as TGCGCCAGCAGCCAAGTAGCAAACATTCAGTACTTC. Its translation is CASSQVANIQYF.

The chain has TRBV7-2 and TRBJ2-5, with D perhaps matching TRBD1 or TRBD2 (6 bases each). Germline loops: CDR1 SGHTA, CDR2 FQGNSA. CDR3 length equals 15 residues. Trimming shortened V by 1 base and J by 11 bases, and 20 bases separated the two germline ends. This CDR3 is CASSLVGGAYDEQYF. The CDR3 region has the DNA TGTGCCAGCAGCTTAGTGGGGGGCGCATATGATGAGCAGTACTTC.

In this sample, this clonotype turned up many times. The rearrangement links TRBV25-1 to TRBJ2-7, with 10 bases matching TRBD1. Germline V gene data show CDR1 as MGHDK and CDR2 as SYGVNS. This CDR3 spans 15 amino acids. J lost 0 bases, V lost 6 bases, and 5 bases had no gene match. As DNA, the CDR3 is TGTGCCAGCAGCCCCCGGACAGGGGGCTCCTACGAGCAGTACTTC. Its protein is CASSPRTGGSYEQYF.

This clonotype was counted only a few times. The V and J genes are TRBV21-1 and TRBJ2-5; whether TRBD1, the table's D call, matches the DNA was not checked. TRBV21-1 is assigned pseudogene status. CDR3 length: 11 amino acids. CDR3 protein: CARTGWTTQYF. The CDR3 DNA follows: TGTGCCAGGACAGGGTGGACGACCCAGTACTTC.

This clonotype was counted at least ten times. The rearrangement joins TRBV5-1 to TRBJ2-1, with 14 bases matching TRBD2. The CDR3 has 16 residues. The V gene end was trimmed by 4 bases and the J gene end by 3 bases; junction bases not matched to a gene: 3. The germline V gene encodes CDR1 SGHRS and CDR2 YFSETQ. CDR3 loop: CASSPGTSGSYNEQFF. As DNA, the CDR3 is TGCGCCAGCAGCCCCGGGACTAGCGGGAGCTACAATGAGCAGTTCTTC.

This chain's CDR3 is CASGTLREQYF. The DNA of the CDR3 is TGTGCCAGCGGTACTTTGCGCGAGCAGTACTTC. The chain couples TRBV6-5 to TRBJ2-4; D gene uncertain. TRBJ2-7 matches the DNA end more closely, so the J call is doubtful. The germline gives CDR1 MNHEY, CDR2 SVGAGI. This CDR3 region has 11 residues.

This clonotype appeared a few times. The gene calls are TRBV2 and TRBJ2-1; TRBD2 agrees at 8 bases. The V segment lost 7 bases and the J segment 8 bases; nucleotides outside the gene matches: 10. The CDR3 has 14 amino acids. Germline V gene lookup returns CDR1 SNHLY and CDR2 FYNNEI. CDR3 DNA sequence: TGTGCCAGCAATATCGGCGGGAGGTCAGATGAGCAGTTCTTC. This codes for CASNIGGRSDEQFF. The complete variable domain, with remaining parts taken from reference TRBV2 and TRBJ2-1, reads EPEVTQTPSHQVTQMGQEVILRCVPISNHLYFYWYRQILGQKVEFLVSFYNNEISEKSEIFDDQFSVERPDGSNFTLKIRSTKLEDSAMYFCASNIGGRSDEQFFGPGTRLTVL.

The rearrangement links TRBV5-1 to TRBJ2-3, with 9 bases identical to TRBD1. V dropped 4 bases and J dropped 1; count of bases not matched to a gene: 7. Germline loops: CDR1 SGHRS, CDR2 YFSETQ. This CDR3 has 16 amino acids. The CDR3 coding sequence is TGCGCCAGCAGCGCGGGACAGGGTTCCCGCACAGATACGCAGTATTTT. As protein: CASSAGQGSRTDTQYF.

V is TRBV7-9 and J is TRBJ2-5; possibly TRBD2 for D (6 bases). Germline lookup yields CDR1 SEHNR and CDR2 FQNEAQ (reference sequence). The CDR3 contains 12 residues. Deletions cut 11 bases from V and 3 bases from J, with 13 bases between. The CDR3: CAARAGKETQYF. In DNA form, the CDR3 reads TGTGCCGCCCGTGCGGGGAAAGAGACCCAGTACTTC.

The chain employs TRBV7-9 and TRBJ2-5, with TRBD2 matching 9 bases. V lost 9 bases to trimming and J lost 11 bases; unmatched junction nucleotides: 13. The germline CDR1 and CDR2 sequences are SEHNR and FQNEAQ (reference sequence). This CDR3 region has 13 residues. CDR3 DNA sequence: TGTGCCAGTACGACTAGCGGATTGACTGAGCAGTACTTC. It specifies CASTTSGLTEQYF. Looking up the rest from reference TRBV7-9 and TRBJ2-5 gives the full variable domain: DTGVSQNPRHKITKRGQNVTFRCDPISEHNRLYWYRQTLGQGPEFLTYFQNEAQLEKSRLLSDRFSAERPKGSFSTLEIQRTEQGDSAMYLCASTTSGLTEQYFGPGTRLLVL.

V usage is TRBV20-1 and J usage is TRBJ2-2; D is uncertain. Trimming left V 7 bases short and J 2 bases short, with 8 bases between. The germline CDR1 and CDR2 sequences are DFQATT and SNEGSKA (reference sequence). The CDR3 sequence is 12 residues long. For the CDR3, the DNA is TGCAGTGGGGCCCACAACACCGGGGAGCTGTTTTTT. Its translation: CSGAHNTGELFF.

This clonotype was seen just once. The chain joins TRBV7-9 to TRBJ1-5, with a tentative D call TRBD1 (6 bases). Deletions cut 5 bases from V and 2 bases from J, with 13 bases between. The CDR3 is 15 amino acids. Germline CDR1 and CDR2: SEHNR and FQNEAQ (reference sequence). CDR3 DNA sequence: TGTGCCAGCAGCAAGGGGGTTGCGGGCAATCAGCCCCAGCATTTT. It codes for CASSKGVAGNQPQHF.

As for this clonotype: With only one base between it and a far larger clone, this is likely a read error. The chain links TRBV6-6 to TRBJ2-5, with TRBD1 as a possible D gene (6 bases). The J call could be wrong; TRBJ2-7 is a better fit for the DNA end. This CDR3 is built from 12 residues. Germline CDR1 is MNHNY and CDR2 is SVGAGI (reference sequence). DNA of the CDR3: TGTGCCGGCAGTCAACAGGGCTACGAGCAGTACTTC. Residues: CAGSQQGYEQYF.

This chain links TRBV5-1 with TRBJ2-5; D possibly corresponds to TRBD2 (6 bases). From germline, CDR1 is SGHRS and CDR2 YFSETQ. The CDR3 is 15 amino acids. V lost 4 bases and J 5 bases, leaving 18 bases between the germline ends. The CDR3 region is CASSLVPSSDETQYF. The CDR3 nucleotides read TGCGCCAGCAGCCTGGTTCCCTCTAGCGACGAGACCCAGTACTTC. The full variable domain, in which reference TRBV5-1 and TRBJ2-5 provide the parts outside the CDR3, is KAGVTQTPRYLIKTRGQQVTLSCSPISGHRSVSWYQQTPGQGLQFLFEYFSETQRNKGNFPGRFSGRQFSNSRSEMNVSTLELGDSALYLCASSLVPSSDETQYFGPGTRLLVL.

This clonotype was counted a few times. V gene TRBV9 combines with J gene TRBJ2-1; D is possibly TRBD1 or TRBD2 (5 bases each). Deletions cut 0 bases from V and 9 bases from J, with 13 bases between. The CDR3 has 14 residues. The germline V gene encodes CDR1 SGDLS and CDR2 YYNGEE. The CDR3 region is CASSVARESTEQFF. In DNA form, the CDR3 reads TGTGCCAGCAGCGTAGCCAGGGAGTCTACTGAGCAGTTCTTC.

The gene calls are TRBV5-1 and TRBJ1-1; D is undetermined. V was cut by 3 bases and J by 1 base, with 7 bases left in between. Germline CDR1 is SGHRS and CDR2 is YFSETQ. This CDR3 spans 13 amino acids. Here the CDR3 DNA reads TGCGCCAGCAGCTGGTTCGGGAACACTGAAGCTTTCTTT. Translating gives CASSWFGNTEAFF.

CDR3 loop: CSEGQGVSNEQFF. CDR3 DNA: TGCAGCGAGGGACAGGGGGTCAGCAATGAGCAGTTCTTC. This chain connects TRBV29-1 to TRBJ2-1; 11 bases fit TRBD1. CDR3 size: 13 residues. V lost 7 bases and J lost 6; bases outside the gene matches: 5. The germline V gene encodes CDR1 SQVTM and CDR2 ANQGSEA.

This clonotype turned up a few times. The chain uses TRBV6-1 and TRBJ1-2, with D maybe TRBD1 (5 bases). Trimming removed 3 bases at V and 4 bases at J, with 9 bases between. Per the germline V gene, CDR1 is MNHNS and CDR2 is SASEGT. The CDR3 is made up of 13 amino acids. As DNA, the CDR3 is TGTGCCAGCAGTGACGGGGGAGGCTATGGCTACACCTTC. This codes for CASSDGGGYGYTF.

This chain joins TRBV4-1 and TRBJ2-7, with no clear D. V gave up 1 base and J gave up 7 bases, with 11 bases separating them. This CDR3 comprises 13 residues. Germline lookup yields CDR1 MGHRA and CDR2 YSYEKL. The CDR3 spells CASSQAVYNEQYF. CDR3 DNA sequence: TGCGCCAGCAGCCAAGCCGTCTACAATGAGCAGTACTTC.

This clonotype was counted only a few times. The V and J genes are TRBV10-3 and TRBJ2-1; TRBD2 agrees at 7 bases. Looked up from germline, CDR1 is ENHRY and CDR2 is SYGVKD. The CDR3 contains 16 residues. The ends lost 2 bases at V and 4 bases at J; junction bases unmatched: 8. Here the CDR3 reads CAISEEASGAYNEQFF. Written as DNA, the CDR3 is TGTGCCATCAGTGAGGAGGCTAGCGGAGCGTACAATGAGCAGTTCTTC.

Regarding this clonotype: This may arise from a read error, as a much more abundant clone is one base away. The rearrangement links TRBV3-1 to TRBJ2-7, with 13 bases aligning to TRBD2. The CDR3 is 15 amino acids. The V and J ends lost 1 base and 8 bases, in that order; junction bases with no gene match: 5. Per the germline V gene, CDR1 is LGHDT and CDR2 is YNNKEL (reference sequence). CDR3 DNA: TGTGCCAGCAGCCAAGGGACTAGCGGGAGAGGCAAGCAGTACTTC. Translated: CASSQGTSGRGKQYF.

V is TRBV18 and J is TRBJ1-4; a possible D gene is TRBD1 (6 bases). The CDR3 totals 15 residues. Germline V gene lookup returns CDR1 KGHSH and CDR2 LQKENI. The ends were cut back, 4 bases at V and 6 bases at J, with 15 bases in the middle. In DNA, the CDR3 is TGTGCCAGCTCACTTACAGGGCCGCCGGATGAAAAACTGTTTTTT. Amino acids: CASSLTGPPDEKLFF.

The rearrangement joins TRBV10-3 to TRBJ2-1; D may correspond to TRBD1 or TRBD2 (6 bases each). The V gene lost 8 bases and the J gene lost 5 bases, with 16 bases spanning the gap. Germline CDR1 and CDR2: ENHRY and SYGVKD. CDR3 size: 14 residues. CDR3 sequence (DNA): TGTGCCATCTGGGCGGGACAAACTAACAATGAGCAGTTCTTC. Translation: CAIWAGQTNNEQFF.

The chain employs TRBV27 and TRBJ2-7, with unresolved D. V was cut by 3 bases and J by 3 bases, with 9 bases left in between. The length of the CDR3 is 13 residues. Germline CDR1 and CDR2: MNHEY and SMNVEV (reference sequence). CDR3 in amino acids: CASSFPRHYEQYF. The CDR3 DNA is TGTGCCAGCAGTTTTCCCAGGCACTACGAGCAGTACTTC.

The V call is TRBV7-9, the J call TRBJ2-5; TRBD2 aligns across 7 bases. Germline CDR1 is SEHNR and CDR2 is FQNEAQ (reference sequence). V shed 5 bases, J shed 2 bases, and the junction held 8 bases outside the gene matches. CDR3 size: 15 residues. In DNA, the CDR3 is TGTGCCAGCAGCCGCGCTAGCGGATTACAAGAGACCCAGTACTTC. Protein: CASSRASGLQETQYF.

A few counts support this clonotype. For the CDR3, the DNA is TGTGCCAGCAGCTTAAGCGACGGAGGGAACGAGCAGTACTTC. Protein sequence: CASSLSDGGNEQYF. J is TRBJ2-7 and V is TRBV11-2; TRBD2 might be the D (6 bases). The CDR3 spans 14 residues. The germline V and J ends were trimmed by 2 bases and 5 bases, with 13 bases remaining between them. Germline-derived CDR1 and CDR2 are SGHAT and FQNNGV.

V usage is TRBV30 and J usage is TRBJ2-7; D is possibly TRBD1 or TRBD2 (5 bases each). With 2 bases removed from V and 4 bases from J, the gap between germline ends came to 18 bases. Germline lookup yields CDR1 GTSNPN and CDR2 SVGIG (reference sequence). This CDR3 comprises 15 residues. The CDR3 nucleotides are TGTGCCTGGAGTTATGGGACGGGACGCTATTACGAGCAGTACTTC. Its translation is CAWSYGTGRYYEQYF.